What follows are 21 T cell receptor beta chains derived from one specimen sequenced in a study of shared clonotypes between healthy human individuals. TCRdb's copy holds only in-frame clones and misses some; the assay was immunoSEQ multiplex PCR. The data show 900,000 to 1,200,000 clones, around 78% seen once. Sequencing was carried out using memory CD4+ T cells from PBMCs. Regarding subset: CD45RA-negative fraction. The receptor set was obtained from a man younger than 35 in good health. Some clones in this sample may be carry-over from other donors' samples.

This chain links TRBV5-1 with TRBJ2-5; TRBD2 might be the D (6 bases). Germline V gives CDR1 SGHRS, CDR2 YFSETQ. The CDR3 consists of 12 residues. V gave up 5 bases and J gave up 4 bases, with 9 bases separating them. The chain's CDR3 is CASREGGETQYF. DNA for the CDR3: TGCGCCAGCAGGGAGGGTGGAGAGACCCAGTACTTC.

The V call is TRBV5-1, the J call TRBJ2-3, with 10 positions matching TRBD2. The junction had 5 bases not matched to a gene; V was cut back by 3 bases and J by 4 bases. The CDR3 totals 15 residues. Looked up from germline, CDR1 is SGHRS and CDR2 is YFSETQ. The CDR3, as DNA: TGCGCCAGCAGCTCGAGCGGGAGGGCCGCAGATACGCAGTATTTT. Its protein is CASSSSGRAADTQYF. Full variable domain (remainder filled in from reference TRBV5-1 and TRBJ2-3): KAGVTQTPRYLIKTRGQQVTLSCSPISGHRSVSWYQQTPGQGLQFLFEYFSETQRNKGNFPGRFSGRQFSNSRSEMNVSTLELGDSALYLCASSSSGRAADTQYFGPGTRLTVL.

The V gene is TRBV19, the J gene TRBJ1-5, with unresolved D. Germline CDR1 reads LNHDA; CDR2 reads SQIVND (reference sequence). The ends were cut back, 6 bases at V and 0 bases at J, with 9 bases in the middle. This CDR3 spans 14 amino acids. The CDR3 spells CASRIPNSNQPQHF. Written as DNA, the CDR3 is TGTGCCAGTAGAATTCCCAATAGCAATCAGCCCCAGCATTTT.

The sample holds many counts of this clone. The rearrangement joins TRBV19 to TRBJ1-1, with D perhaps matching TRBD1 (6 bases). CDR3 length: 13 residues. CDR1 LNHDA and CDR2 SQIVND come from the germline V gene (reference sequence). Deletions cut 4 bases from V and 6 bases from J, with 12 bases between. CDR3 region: CASSTTGASEAFF. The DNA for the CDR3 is TGTGCCAGTAGTACAACGGGGGCCTCTGAAGCTTTCTTT.

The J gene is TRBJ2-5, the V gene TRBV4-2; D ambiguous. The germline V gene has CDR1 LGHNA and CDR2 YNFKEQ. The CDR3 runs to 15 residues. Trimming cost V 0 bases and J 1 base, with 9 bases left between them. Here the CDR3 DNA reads TGTGCCAGCAGCCAAGATCTCCAGTCCCAAGAGACCCAGTACTTC. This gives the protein CASSQDLQSQETQYF.

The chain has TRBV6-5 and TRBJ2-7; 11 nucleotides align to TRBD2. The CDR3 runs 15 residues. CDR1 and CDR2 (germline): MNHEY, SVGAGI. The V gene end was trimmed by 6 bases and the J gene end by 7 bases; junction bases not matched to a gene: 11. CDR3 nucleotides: TGTGCCAGCAGGGAGAAACTAGCGGGGGCCGGGGAGCAGTACTTC. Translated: CASREKLAGAGEQYF.

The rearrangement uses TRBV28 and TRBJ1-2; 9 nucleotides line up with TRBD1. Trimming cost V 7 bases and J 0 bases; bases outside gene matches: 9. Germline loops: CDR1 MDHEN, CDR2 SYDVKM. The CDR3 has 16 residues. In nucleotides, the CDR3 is TGTGCCAGCACCCCTCGGGGGACAGGGCCTAACTATGGCTACACCTTC. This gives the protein CASTPRGTGPNYGYTF.

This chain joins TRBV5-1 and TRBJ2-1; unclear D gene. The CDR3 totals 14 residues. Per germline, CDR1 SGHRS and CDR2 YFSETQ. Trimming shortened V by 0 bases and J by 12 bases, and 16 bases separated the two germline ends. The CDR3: CASSLDTLLRPQFF. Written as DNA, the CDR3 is TGCGCCAGCAGCTTGGATACCCTGTTGAGGCCGCAGTTCTTC.

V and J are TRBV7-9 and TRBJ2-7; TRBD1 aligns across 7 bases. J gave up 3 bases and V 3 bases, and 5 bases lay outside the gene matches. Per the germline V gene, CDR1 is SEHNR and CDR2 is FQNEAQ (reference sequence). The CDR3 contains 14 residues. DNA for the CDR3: TGTGCCAGCAGCTTCCGGGACAGCGGCTACGAGCAGTACTTC. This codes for CASSFRDSGYEQYF.

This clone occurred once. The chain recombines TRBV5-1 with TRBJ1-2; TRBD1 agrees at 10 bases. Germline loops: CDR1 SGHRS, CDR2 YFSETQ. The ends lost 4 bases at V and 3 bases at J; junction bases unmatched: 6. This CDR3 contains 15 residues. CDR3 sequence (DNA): TGCGCCAGCAGCAAGTCCGGGACAGGGGACTATGGCTACACCTTC. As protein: CASSKSGTGDYGYTF.

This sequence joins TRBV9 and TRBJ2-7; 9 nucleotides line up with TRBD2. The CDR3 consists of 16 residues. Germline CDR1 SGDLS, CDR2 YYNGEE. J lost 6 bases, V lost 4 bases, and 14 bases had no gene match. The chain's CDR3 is CASSPNPGLASLEQYF. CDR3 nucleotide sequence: TGTGCCAGCAGCCCAAATCCGGGACTAGCTTCTCTCGAGCAGTACTTC.

CDR3 nucleotides: TGTGCCAGCAGGTTCGTAGGAGGACTCGGTGGGAACGAGCAGTACTTC. It is translated as CASRFVGGLGGNEQYF. The chain carries TRBV7-2 and TRBJ2-7; D is perhaps TRBD2 (5 bases). This CDR3 contains 16 residues. Germline CDR1 and CDR2: SGHTA and FQGNSA. Trimming took 6 bases from V and 5 from J, leaving 23 bases between them.

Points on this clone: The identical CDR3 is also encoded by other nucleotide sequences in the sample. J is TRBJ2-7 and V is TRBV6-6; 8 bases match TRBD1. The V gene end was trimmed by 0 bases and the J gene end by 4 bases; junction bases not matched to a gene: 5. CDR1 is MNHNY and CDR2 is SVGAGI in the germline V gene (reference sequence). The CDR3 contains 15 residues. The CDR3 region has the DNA TGTGCCAGCAGTTACTCGCCACAGGGGGGATACGAGCAGTACTTC. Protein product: CASSYSPQGGYEQYF.

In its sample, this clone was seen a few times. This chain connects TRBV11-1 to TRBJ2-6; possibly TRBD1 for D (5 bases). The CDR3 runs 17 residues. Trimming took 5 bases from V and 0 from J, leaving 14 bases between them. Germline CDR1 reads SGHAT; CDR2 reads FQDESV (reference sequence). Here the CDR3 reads CASSPRQIRSGANVLTF. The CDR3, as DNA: TGTGCCAGCAGCCCCAGACAGATTCGCTCTGGGGCCAACGTCCTGACTTTC.

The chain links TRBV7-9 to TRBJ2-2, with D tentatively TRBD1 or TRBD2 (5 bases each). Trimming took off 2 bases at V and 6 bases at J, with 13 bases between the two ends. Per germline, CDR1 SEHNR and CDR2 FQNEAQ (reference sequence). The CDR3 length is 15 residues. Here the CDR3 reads CASSLLGPRAGELFF. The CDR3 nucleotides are TGTGCCAGCAGCTTACTGGGACCGCGGGCCGGGGAGCTGTTTTTT.

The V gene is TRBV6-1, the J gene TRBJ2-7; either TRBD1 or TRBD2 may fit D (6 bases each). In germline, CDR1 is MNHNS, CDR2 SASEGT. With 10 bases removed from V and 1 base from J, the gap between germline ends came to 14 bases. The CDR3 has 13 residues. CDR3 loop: CATSKGGSYEQYF. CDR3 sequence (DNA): TGTGCCACCTCGAAGGGGGGATCCTACGAGCAGTACTTC.

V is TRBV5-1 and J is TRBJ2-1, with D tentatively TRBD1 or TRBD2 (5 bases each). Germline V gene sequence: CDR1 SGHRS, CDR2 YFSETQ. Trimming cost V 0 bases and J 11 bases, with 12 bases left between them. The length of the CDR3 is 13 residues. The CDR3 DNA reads TGCGCCAGCAGCTTGGCCTCACTGGGACAGCAGTTCTTC. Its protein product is CASSLASLGQQFF.

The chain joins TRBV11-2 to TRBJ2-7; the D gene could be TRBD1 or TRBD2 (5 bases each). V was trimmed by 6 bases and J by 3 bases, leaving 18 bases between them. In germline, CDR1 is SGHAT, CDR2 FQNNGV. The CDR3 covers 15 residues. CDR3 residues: CASRQGTGIYYEQYF. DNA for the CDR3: TGTGCCAGCAGGCAAGGGACGGGGATTTACTACGAGCAGTACTTC.

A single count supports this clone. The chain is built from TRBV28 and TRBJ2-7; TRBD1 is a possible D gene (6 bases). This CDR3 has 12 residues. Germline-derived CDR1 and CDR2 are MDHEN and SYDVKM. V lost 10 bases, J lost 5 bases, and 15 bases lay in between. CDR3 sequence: CATLNQGNEQYF. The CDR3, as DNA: TGTGCCACCCTCAACCAGGGGAACGAGCAGTACTTC.

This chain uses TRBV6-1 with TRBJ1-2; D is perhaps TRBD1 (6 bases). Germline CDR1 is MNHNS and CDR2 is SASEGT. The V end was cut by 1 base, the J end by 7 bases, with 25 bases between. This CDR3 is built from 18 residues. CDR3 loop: CASSEGPFGISGDIGYTF. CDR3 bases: TGTGCCAGCAGTGAAGGACCTTTCGGGATCTCAGGGGACATTGGCTACACCTTC.

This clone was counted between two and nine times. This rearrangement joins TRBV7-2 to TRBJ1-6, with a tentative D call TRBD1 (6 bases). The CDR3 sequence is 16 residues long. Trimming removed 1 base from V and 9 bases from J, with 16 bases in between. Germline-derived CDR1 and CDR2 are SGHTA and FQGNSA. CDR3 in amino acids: CASSLVFGGQSSPLHF. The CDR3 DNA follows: TGTGCCAGCAGCTTAGTATTCGGGGGGCAGAGTTCACCCCTCCACTTT.